These 17 T cell receptor beta chains came from one sample sequenced in a study of shared clonotypes between healthy human individuals. Assay used: immunoSEQ multiplex PCR; TCRdb lists only in-frame clones, some missing. The table has around 300,000 clones, roughly 91% seen once; the top ten hold roughly 17%. Material: memory CD8+ T cells sorted from blood. Subset denoted: CD45RO+ cells pooled with CCR7-negative TemRA cells. These receptors were obtained from a man aged 18 to 29 in good health.

V is TRBV21-1 and J is TRBJ2-7; the table's D call TRBD1 went unverified against the DNA. TRBV21-1 is a pseudogene. The CDR3 is 14 residues long. CDR3 amino acids: CASSKGNRGHEQYF. CDR3 sequence (DNA): TGTGCCAGCAGCAAAGGGAACAGGGGGCACGAGCAGTACTTC.

The chain is built from TRBV7-9 and TRBJ1-2; the D is unclear. Germline loops: CDR1 SEHNR, CDR2 FQNEAQ (reference sequence). This CDR3 comprises 13 residues. The V and J ends lost 7 bases and 5 bases respectively, with 14 bases between them. The CDR3 DNA reads TGTGCCAGCACCCTGGGAGGGAGTTATGGCTACACCTTC. Protein product: CASTLGGSYGYTF. The entire variable domain, with the rest obtained from reference TRBV7-9 and TRBJ1-2, is as follows: DTGVSQNPRHKITKRGQNVTFRCDPISEHNRLYWYRQTLGQGPEFLTYFQNEAQLEKSRLLSDRFSAERPKGSFSTLEIQRTEQGDSAMYLCASTLGGSYGYTFGSGTRLTVV.

The CDR3 sequence: CASSFLPPSVMNTEAFF. CDR3 nucleotide sequence: TGTGCCAGCAGTTTCCTACCCCCCTCCGTCATGAACACTGAAGCTTTCTTT. J is TRBJ1-1 and V is TRBV27; no clear D. The CDR3 is 17 residues long. CDR1 is MNHEY, CDR2 SMNVEV, per germline (reference sequence). V was cut by 3 bases and J by 0 bases, with 17 bases left in between.

The rearrangement uses TRBV27 and TRBJ2-7; 8 nucleotides agree with TRBD1. Germline V gene sequence: CDR1 MNHEY, CDR2 SMNVEV (reference sequence). CDR3 length equals 12 residues. V dropped 6 bases and J dropped 5; count of bases not matched to a gene: 3. The CDR3 loop is CASSDRGHEQYF. CDR3 sequence (DNA): TGTGCCAGCAGCGACAGGGGCCACGAGCAGTACTTC.

The DNA for the CDR3 is TGTGCCATCAGTGAGTCGAAGGGAGAAACTTCTGAAGCTTTCTTT. Its translation is CAISESKGETSEAFF. The V and J genes are TRBV10-3 and TRBJ1-1; D gene ambiguous. The germline V gene has CDR1 ENHRY and CDR2 SYGVKD. V lost 0 bases, J lost 6 bases, and 14 bases lay in between. CDR3 length: 15 amino acids.

J is TRBJ1-1 and V is TRBV27, with a tentative D call TRBD1 (6 bases). V shed 6 bases and J shed 0 bases, with 11 bases lying between them. The CDR3 contains 14 residues. The germline CDR1 and CDR2 sequences are MNHEY and SMNVEV (reference sequence). The CDR3 sequence: CASRTQGMNTEAFF. In DNA, the CDR3 is TGTGCCAGCAGGACACAGGGAATGAACACTGAAGCTTTCTTT.

The genes are TRBV6-6 and TRBJ1-3, with unresolved D. Germline V CDR1 and CDR2: MNHNY, SVGAGI (reference sequence). This CDR3 has 16 residues. Trimming left V 1 base short and J 2 bases short, with 12 bases between. The CDR3 loop is CASSYLVRGTGNTIYF. CDR3 bases: TGTGCCAGCAGTTACTTAGTGAGAGGGACTGGAAACACCATATATTTT.

This clone was found a few times. The chain carries TRBV15 and TRBJ1-2, with TRBD1 identical over 8 bases. This CDR3 is 15 amino acids long. The V segment lost 7 bases and the J segment 0 bases; nucleotides outside the gene matches: 7. From germline, CDR1 is LNHNV and CDR2 YYDKDF (reference sequence). The DNA for the CDR3 is TGTGCCACCACCCGGACAGGGACAACTAACTATGGCTACACCTTC. Protein sequence: CATTRTGTTNYGYTF.

With respect to this clone: One base separates it from a far larger clone, so it is likely a read error. This sequence joins TRBV11-2 and TRBJ2-7; no clear D. Trimming left V 3 bases short and J 3 bases short, with 6 bases between. The germline V gene has CDR1 SGHAT and CDR2 FQNNGV. CDR3 length: 12 amino acids. The DNA of the CDR3 is TGTGCCAGCAGCTTCCCGGGCTACGAGCAGTACTTC. As protein: CASSFPGYEQYF.

V and J are TRBV11-2 and TRBJ2-1; 7 bases map to TRBD1. Germline CDR1 is SGHAT and CDR2 is FQNNGV. Trimming took 1 base from V and 9 from J; bases not matched to a gene: 9. The length of the CDR3 is 15 residues. CDR3 bases: TGTGCCAGCAGCTTAGGTGCGACAGGGAATAGTGAGCAGTTCTTC. It is translated as CASSLGATGNSEQFF.

This clone was counted a few times. The chain combines TRBV28 with TRBJ1-2; D ambiguous. Trimming shortened V by 2 bases and J by 3 bases, and 7 bases separated the two germline ends. The CDR3 has 13 amino acids. Germline lookup yields CDR1 MDHEN and CDR2 SYDVKM. This chain's CDR3 is CASSLTVHYGYTF. DNA for the CDR3: TGTGCCAGCAGTTTAACCGTACACTATGGCTACACCTTC.

The rearrangement uses TRBV4-3 and TRBJ2-2; D is ambiguous. Germline V gene lookup returns CDR1 LGHNA and CDR2 YSLEER. There are 16 residues in the CDR3. The V end was cut by 0 bases, the J end by 4 bases, with 12 bases between. DNA for the CDR3: TGCGCCAGCAGCCAAGAGTGGGTAGGGCGCACCGGGGAGCTGTTTTTT. It encodes CASSQEWVGRTGELFF.

The chain employs TRBV7-6 and TRBJ2-1, with 9 positions matching TRBD1. V was clipped by 4 bases and J by 4 bases; unmatched bases: 5. The CDR3 totals 15 residues. Germline-derived CDR1 and CDR2 are SGHVS and FNYEAQ. The CDR3 spells CASSSPDRGYNEQFF. As DNA, the CDR3 is TGTGCCAGCAGCTCCCCGGACAGGGGATACAATGAGCAGTTCTTC.

V usage is TRBV7-2 and J usage is TRBJ2-5, with TRBD2 identical over 13 bases. V shed 5 bases, J shed 4 bases, and the junction held 7 bases outside the gene matches. This CDR3 is 16 amino acids long. The germline V gene has CDR1 SGHTA and CDR2 FQGNSA. CDR3: CASSLGLAGLGETQYF. The DNA for the CDR3 is TGTGCCAGCAGCCTGGGACTAGCGGGGCTCGGAGAGACCCAGTACTTC.

In DNA, the CDR3 is TGTGCCAGCAGCTTAGCTGGGACAGGGGGCTTTGAAAAACTGTTTTTT. Its translation: CASSLAGTGGFEKLFF. V and J are TRBV13 and TRBJ1-4; 12 bases line up with TRBD1. CDR1 is PRHDT, CDR2 FYEKMQ, per germline (reference sequence). V was pared by 1 base and J by 7 bases, with 4 bases of the junction left unmatched. This CDR3 region has 16 residues.

The gene calls are TRBV6-5 and TRBJ2-3, with 7 bases matching TRBD2. V was pared by 7 bases and J by 2 bases, with 3 bases of the junction left unmatched. Germline values: CDR1 MNHEY, CDR2 SVGAGI. This CDR3 region has 13 residues. The CDR3 loop reads CASKGLFTDTQYF. The CDR3 DNA reads as TGTGCCAGCAAGGGACTATTCACAGATACGCAGTATTTT.

V usage is TRBV28 and J usage is TRBJ1-2; no clear D gene. Trimming took 11 bases from V and 1 from J, leaving 14 bases between them. CDR1 is MDHEN and CDR2 is SYDVKM in the germline V gene. The CDR3 spans 13 residues. The CDR3 protein is CAATLGINYGYTF. The CDR3 DNA reads as TGTGCCGCTACTCTAGGGATTAACTATGGCTACACCTTC.